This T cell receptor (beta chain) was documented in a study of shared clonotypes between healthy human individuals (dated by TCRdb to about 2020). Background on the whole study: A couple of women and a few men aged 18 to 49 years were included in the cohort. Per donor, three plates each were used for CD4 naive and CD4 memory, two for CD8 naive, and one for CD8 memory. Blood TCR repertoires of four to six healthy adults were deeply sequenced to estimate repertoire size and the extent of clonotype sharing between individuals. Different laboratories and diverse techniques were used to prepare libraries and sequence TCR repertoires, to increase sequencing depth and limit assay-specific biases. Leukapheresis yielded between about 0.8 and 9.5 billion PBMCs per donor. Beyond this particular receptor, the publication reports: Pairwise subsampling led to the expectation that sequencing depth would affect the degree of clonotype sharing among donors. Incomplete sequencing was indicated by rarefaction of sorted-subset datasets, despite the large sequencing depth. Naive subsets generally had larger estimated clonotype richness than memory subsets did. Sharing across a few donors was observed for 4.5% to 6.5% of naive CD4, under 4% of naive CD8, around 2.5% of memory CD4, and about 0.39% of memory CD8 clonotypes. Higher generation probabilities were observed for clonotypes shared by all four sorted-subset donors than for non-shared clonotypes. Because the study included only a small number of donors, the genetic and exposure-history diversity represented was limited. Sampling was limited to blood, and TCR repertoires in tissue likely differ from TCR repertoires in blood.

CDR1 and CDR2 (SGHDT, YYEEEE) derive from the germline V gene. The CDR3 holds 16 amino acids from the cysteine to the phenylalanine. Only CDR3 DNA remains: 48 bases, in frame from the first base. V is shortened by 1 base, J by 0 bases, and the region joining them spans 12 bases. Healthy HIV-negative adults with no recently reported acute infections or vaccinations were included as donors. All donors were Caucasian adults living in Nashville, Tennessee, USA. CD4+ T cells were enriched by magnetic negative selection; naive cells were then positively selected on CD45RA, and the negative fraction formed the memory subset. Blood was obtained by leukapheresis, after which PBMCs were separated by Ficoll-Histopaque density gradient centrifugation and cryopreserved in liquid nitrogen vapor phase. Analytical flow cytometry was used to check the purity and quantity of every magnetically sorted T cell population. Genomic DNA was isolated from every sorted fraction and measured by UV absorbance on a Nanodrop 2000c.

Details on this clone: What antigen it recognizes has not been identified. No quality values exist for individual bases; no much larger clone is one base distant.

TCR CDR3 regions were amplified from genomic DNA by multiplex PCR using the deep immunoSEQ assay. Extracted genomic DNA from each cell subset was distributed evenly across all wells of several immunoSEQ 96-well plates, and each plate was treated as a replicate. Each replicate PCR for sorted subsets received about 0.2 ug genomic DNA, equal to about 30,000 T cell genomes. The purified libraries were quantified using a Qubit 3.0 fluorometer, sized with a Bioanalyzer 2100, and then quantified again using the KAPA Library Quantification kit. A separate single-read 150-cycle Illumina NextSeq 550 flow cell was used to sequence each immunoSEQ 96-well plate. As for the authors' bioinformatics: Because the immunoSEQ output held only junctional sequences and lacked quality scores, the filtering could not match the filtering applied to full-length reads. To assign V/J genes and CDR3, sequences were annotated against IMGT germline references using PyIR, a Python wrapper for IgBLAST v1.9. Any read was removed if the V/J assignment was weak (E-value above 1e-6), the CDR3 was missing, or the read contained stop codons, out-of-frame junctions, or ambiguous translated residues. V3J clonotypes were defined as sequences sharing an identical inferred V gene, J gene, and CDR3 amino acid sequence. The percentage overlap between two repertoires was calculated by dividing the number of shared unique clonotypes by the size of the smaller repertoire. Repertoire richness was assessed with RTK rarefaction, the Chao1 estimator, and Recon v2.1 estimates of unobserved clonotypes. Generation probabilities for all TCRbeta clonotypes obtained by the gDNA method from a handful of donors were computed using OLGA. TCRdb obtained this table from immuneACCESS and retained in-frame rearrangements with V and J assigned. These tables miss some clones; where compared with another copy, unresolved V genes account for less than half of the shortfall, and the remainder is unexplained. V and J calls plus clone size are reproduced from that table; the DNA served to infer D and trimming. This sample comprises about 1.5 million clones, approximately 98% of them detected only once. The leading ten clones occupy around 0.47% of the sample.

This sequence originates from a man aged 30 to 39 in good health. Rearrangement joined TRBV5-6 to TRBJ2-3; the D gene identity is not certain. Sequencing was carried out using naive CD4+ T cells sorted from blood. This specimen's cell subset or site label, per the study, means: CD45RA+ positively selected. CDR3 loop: CASSLSRERSTDTQYF. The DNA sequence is TGTGCCAGCAGCTTGTCGAGAGAGAGAAGCACAGATACGCAGTATTTT.